These 7 T cell receptor beta chains were sequenced from one sample in a study of blood T cell repertoires in COVID-19. Only in-frame clones appear in the TCRdb table, and some are missing; sequencing was by immunoSEQ multiplex PCR. The sample carries about 110,000 clones, about three quarters recorded once. The sequenced sample consisted of peripheral blood. Receptor source: an elderly man with acute or convalescent COVID-19.

The rearrangement joins TRBV10-3 to TRBJ1-2; TRBD1 aligns across 7 bases. After removal of 7 bases from V and 6 bases from J, the junction contained 11 bases not matched to a gene. The length of the CDR3 is 14 residues. In germline, CDR1 is ENHRY, CDR2 SYGVKD. The CDR3 sequence: CAITETGTDNGYTF. In nucleotides, the CDR3 is TGTGCCATCACCGAAACCGGGACAGATAATGGCTACACCTTC.

The chain is built from TRBV10-3 and TRBJ1-2; D gene ambiguous. This CDR3 is built from 14 residues. Trimming stripped 0 bases from V and 2 bases from J, with 7 bases between. CDR1 is ENHRY and CDR2 is SYGVKD in the germline V gene. CDR3 in amino acids: CAISESPGNYGYTF. The CDR3 DNA is TGTGCCATCAGTGAGTCCCCGGGAAACTATGGCTACACCTTC.

This chain links TRBV3-1 (or the pseudogene TRBV3-2) with TRBJ2-2; 13 nucleotides align to TRBD2. Trimming took 4 bases from V and 6 from J; bases not matched to a gene: 2. Germline values: CDR1 LGHDT, CDR2 YNNKEL (reference sequence). This CDR3 has 15 amino acids. The CDR3 is CASSLGTSGAGELFF. CDR3 in DNA: TGTGCCAGCAGCCTTGGGACTAGCGGGGCCGGGGAGCTGTTTTTT.

The rearrangement joins TRBV19 to TRBJ2-3; 14 nucleotides match TRBD2. With 4 bases clipped from V and 5 bases from J, the junction kept 5 bases outside the gene matches. The CDR3 spans 16 residues. Germline V gene data show CDR1 as LNHDA and CDR2 as SQIVND (reference sequence). The CDR3 DNA follows: TGTGCCAGTAGTAGGGGACTAGCGGGAGAGAGAGATACGCAGTATTTT. Protein sequence: CASSRGLAGERDTQYF.

A single count supports this clone. The chain has TRBV4-3 and TRBJ2-7; 10 bases map to TRBD1. V lost 1 base, J lost 5 bases, and 8 bases stayed unmatched. In germline, CDR1 is LGHNA, CDR2 YSLEER. This CDR3 has 16 amino acids. The CDR3 sequence is CASSQVRTGGVDEQYF. CDR3 bases: TGCGCCAGCAGCCAAGTCCGGACAGGGGGAGTCGACGAGCAGTACTTC.

This chain links TRBV6-6 with TRBJ2-1; the D gene is possibly TRBD2 (6 bases). Trimming removed 5 bases from V and 8 bases from J, with 10 bases in between. Germline CDR1 MNHNY, CDR2 SVGAGI (reference sequence). CDR3 length: 12 amino acids. The CDR3 bases are TGTGCCAGCAGTCTAGCGACGGATGAGCAGTTCTTC. Translating it yields CASSLATDEQFF.

This clone was picked up many times. The rearrangement links TRBV7-2 to TRBJ1-1, with 9 nucleotides matching TRBD1. CDR3 length: 15 residues. The junction had 11 bases not matched to a gene; V was cut back by 4 bases and J by 8 bases. Germline loops: CDR1 SGHTA, CDR2 FQGNSA. CDR3 sequence reads: CASSSGQGNVQEAFF. Written as DNA, the CDR3 is TGTGCCAGCAGCTCAGGACAGGGGAACGTCCAGGAAGCTTTCTTT.